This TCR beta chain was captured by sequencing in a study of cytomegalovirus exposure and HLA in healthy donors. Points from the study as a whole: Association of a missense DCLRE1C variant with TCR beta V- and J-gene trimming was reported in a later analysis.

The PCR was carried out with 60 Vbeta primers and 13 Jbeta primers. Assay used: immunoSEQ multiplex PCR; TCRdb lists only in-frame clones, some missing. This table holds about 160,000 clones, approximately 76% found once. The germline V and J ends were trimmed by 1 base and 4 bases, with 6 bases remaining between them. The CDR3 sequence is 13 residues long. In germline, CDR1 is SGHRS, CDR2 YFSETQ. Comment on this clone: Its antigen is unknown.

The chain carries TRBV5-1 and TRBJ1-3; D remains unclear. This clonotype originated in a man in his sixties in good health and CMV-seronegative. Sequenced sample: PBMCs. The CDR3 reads CASSLLPGNTIYF. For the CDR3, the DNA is TGCGCCAGCAGCTTGCTTCCCGGAAACACCATATATTTT. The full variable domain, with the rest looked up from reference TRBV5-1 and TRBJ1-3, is KAGVTQTPRYLIKTRGQQVTLSCSPISGHRSVSWYQQTPGQGLQFLFEYFSETQRNKGNFPGRFSGRQFSNSRSEMNVSTLELGDSALYLCASSLLPGNTIYFGEGSWLTVV.